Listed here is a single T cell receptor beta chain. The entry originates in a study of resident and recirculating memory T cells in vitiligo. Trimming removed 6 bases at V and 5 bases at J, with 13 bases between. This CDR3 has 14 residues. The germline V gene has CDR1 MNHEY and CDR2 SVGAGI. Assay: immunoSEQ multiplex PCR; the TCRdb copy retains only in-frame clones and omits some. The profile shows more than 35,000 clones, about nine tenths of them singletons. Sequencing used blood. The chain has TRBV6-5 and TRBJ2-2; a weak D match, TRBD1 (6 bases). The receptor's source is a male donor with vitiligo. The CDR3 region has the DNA TGTGCCAGCAGACAGGGTCCGGATACCGGGGAGCTGTTTTTT. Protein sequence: CASRQGPDTGELFF.